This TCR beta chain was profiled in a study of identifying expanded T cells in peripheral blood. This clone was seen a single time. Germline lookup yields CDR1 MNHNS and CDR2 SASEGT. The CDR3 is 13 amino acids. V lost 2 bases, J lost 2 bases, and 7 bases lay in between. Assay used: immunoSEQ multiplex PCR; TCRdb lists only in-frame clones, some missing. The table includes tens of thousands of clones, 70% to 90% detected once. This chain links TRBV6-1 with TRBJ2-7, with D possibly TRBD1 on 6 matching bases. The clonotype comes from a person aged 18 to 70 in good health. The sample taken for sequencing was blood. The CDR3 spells CASSEQGPYEQYF. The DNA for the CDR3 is TGTGCCAGCAGTGAACAGGGGCCCTACGAGCAGTACTTC.